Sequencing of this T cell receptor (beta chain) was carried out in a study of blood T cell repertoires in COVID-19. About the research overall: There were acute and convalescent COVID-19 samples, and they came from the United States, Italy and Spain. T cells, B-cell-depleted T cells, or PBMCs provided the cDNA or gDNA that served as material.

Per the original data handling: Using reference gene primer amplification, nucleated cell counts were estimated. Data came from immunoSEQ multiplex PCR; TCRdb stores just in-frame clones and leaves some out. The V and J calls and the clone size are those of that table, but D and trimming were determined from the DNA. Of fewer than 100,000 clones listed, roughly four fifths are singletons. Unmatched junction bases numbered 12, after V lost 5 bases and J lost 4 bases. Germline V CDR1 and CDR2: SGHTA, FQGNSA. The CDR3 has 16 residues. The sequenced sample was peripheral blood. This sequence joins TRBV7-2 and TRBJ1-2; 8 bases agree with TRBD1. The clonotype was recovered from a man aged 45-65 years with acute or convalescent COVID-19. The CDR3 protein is CASSPRTGTVGYGYTF. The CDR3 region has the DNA TGTGCCAGCAGCCCCCGGACAGGGACAGTGGGCTATGGCTACACCTTC.